This is a list of T cell receptor beta chains from one sample in a study of blood T cells in healthy people across ages. TCRdb used MiXCR to reprocess the 5' RACE reads, holding one entry per CDR3 protein. This table holds about 1,500,000 distinct CDR3 sequences, 28% found once. The sample taken for sequencing was blood. The origin of the receptors is a woman aged 30 to 39 in good health. Both conserved end residues are part of each CDR3. Each record gives: J gene, V gene, D gene, clone size, CDR3 protein, CDR3 DNA. The D gene is left open where the match is weak. Only some rows state a clone size, as once, few, many or a class for expanded clones.

TRBJ2-4	TRBV29-1	.	many	CSVGGAIQYF	TGCAGCGTTGGAGGGGCCATTCAGTACTTC
TRBJ2-2	TRBV4-2	TRBD2	.	CASSQVLRLAGGSDTGELFF	TGTGCCAGCAGCCAAGTCCTGAGACTAGCGGGGGGGTCCGACACTGGGGAGCTGTTTTTT
TRBJ1-6	TRBV10-2	.	.	CASGFEPLHF	TGCGCCAGTGGATTCGAACCCCTCCACTTT
TRBJ1-4	TRBV5-1	.	few	CASSLNTVNEKLFF	TGCGCCAGCAGCTTGAACACGGTTAATGAAAAACTGTTTTTT
TRBJ2-1	TRBV11-2	TRBD2	few	CASSLWTVGTSGRNEQFF	TGTGCCAGCAGCTTATGGACCGTTGGGACTAGCGGGAGGAATGAGCAGTTCTTC
TRBJ2-4	TRBV7-2	.	few	CASSEFLLRDEQYF	TGTGCCAGCAGCGAATTCCTCTTGCGCGATGAGCAGTACTTC
TRBJ2-1	TRBV6-5	.	.	CASSLRGTPNEQFF	TGTGCCAGCAGCCTTAGGGGAACCCCCAATGAGCAGTTCTTC
TRBJ2-1	TRBV27	.	few	CATDRLGGNEQFF	TGTGCCACCGATAGACTAGGGGGCAATGAGCAGTTCTTC
TRBJ2-3	TRBV7-2	TRBD2	.	CASSWGRTSGRAVDTQYF	TGTGCCAGCAGTTGGGGGAGGACTAGCGGGAGGGCCGTGGATACGCAGTATTTT
TRBJ2-7	TRBV29-1	.	.	CSVGGLTGPYNEQYF	TGCAGCGTTGGAGGACTGACCGGGCCATACAATGAGCAGTACTTC
TRBJ2-3	TRBV6-2/TRBV6-3	TRBD2	many	CASSRAGRTDTQYF	TGTGCCAGCAGTCGAGCGGGGCGCACAGATACGCAGTATTTT
TRBJ1-1	TRBV7-9	.	few	CASSLVSQNTEAFF	TGTGCCAGCAGCTTAGTAAGTCAGAACACTGAAGCTTTCTTT
TRBJ2-7	TRBV28	.	.	CASRQSITYEQYF	TGTGCCAGCAGGCAGAGCATAACCTACGAGCAGTACTTC
TRBJ1-1	TRBV12-3/TRBV12-4	.	few	CASSLSGVGETEAFF	TGTGCCAGCAGTTTATCCGGGGTGGGTGAAACTGAAGCTTTCTTT
TRBJ1-2	TRBV6-5	.	.	CASSYSPLDYGYTF	TGTGCCAGCAGTTACTCCCCCCTTGACTATGGCTACACCTTC
TRBJ1-1	TRBV12-3/TRBV12-4	TRBD1	.	CASSPQGLRAFF	TGTGCCAGCAGCCCACAGGGGTTGAGAGCTTTCTTT
TRBJ1-1	TRBV20-1	.	.	CSAREGIDTEAFF	TGCAGTGCCCGAGAGGGGATAGACACTGAAGCTTTCTTT
TRBJ2-3	TRBV24-1	.	.	CATSERGWADTQYF	TGTGCCACCAGTGAAAGGGGATGGGCAGATACGCAGTATTTT
TRBJ2-1	TRBV5-8	.	few	CASSLGGASEQFF	TGTGCCAGCAGCTTGGGGGGGGCGAGTGAGCAGTTCTTC
TRBJ2-3	TRBV7-2	.	few	CASSQGSRLYTDTQYF	TGTGCCAGCAGCCAAGGTAGTAGACTCTACACAGATACGCAGTATTTT
TRBJ2-3	TRBV10-3	TRBD1	few	CAISDYGTGADTQYF	TGTGCCATCAGTGATTATGGGACAGGGGCAGATACGCAGTATTTT
TRBJ2-2	TRBV18	.	.	CASSPGTYTGELFF	TGTGCCAGCTCACCGGGGACCTACACCGGGGAGCTGTTTTTT
TRBJ2-5	TRBV20-1	.	many	CSAMTLVGQETQYF	TGCAGTGCCATGACCCTAGTGGGGCAAGAGACCCAGTACTTC
TRBJ2-5	TRBV7-2	.	many	CASSLGLTETQYF	TGTGCCAGCAGCTTAGGGCTGACGGAGACCCAGTACTTC
TRBJ2-7	TRBV28	TRBD1	many	CASYGDRNTYEQYF	TGTGCCAGCTACGGGGACAGAAACACCTACGAGCAGTACTTC
TRBJ1-2	TRBV25-1	.	few	CASSHYGYTF	TGTGCCAGCAGTCACTATGGCTACACCTTC
TRBJ2-5	TRBV3-1	.	.	CASSPPGPRQETQYF	TGTGCCAGCAGCCCTCCGGGACCTCGACAAGAGACCCAGTACTTC
TRBJ2-3	TRBV12-3/TRBV12-4	TRBD2	once	CANSPTSGKADTQYF	TGTGCCAACAGCCCGACTAGCGGAAAGGCAGATACGCAGTATTTT
TRBJ2-2	TRBV27	.	.	CASITQEAPNTGELFF	TGTGCCAGCATTACCCAGGAAGCCCCGAACACCGGGGAGCTGTTTTTT
TRBJ2-1	TRBV29-1	TRBD1	few	CSVEERDSYNEQFF	TGCAGCGTTGAAGAACGGGACAGCTACAATGAGCAGTTCTTC